This T cell receptor (beta chain) was recovered during a study of identical twins. Study-level points and caveats: A lower insertion count was a feature of abundant cord blood beta clonotypes, with no such feature in memory repertoires.

Germline CDR1 is ENHRY and CDR2 is SYGVKD. This CDR3 has 16 residues. J was trimmed by 2 bases and V by 5 bases; bases with no gene match: 9. Concerning this clonotype itself: Its antigen is not identified.

TCRdb called the 5' RACE reads again in MiXCR, with one record for every CDR3 protein. The sample lists about 720,000 distinct CDR3 sequences; approximately 18% were seen once. These data are also associated with another study on T cells expressing NK-cell markers.

This receptor was identified in a woman between 18 and 29 years old in good health. This chain joins TRBV10-3 and TRBJ2-3; 8 bases fit TRBD2. Sequencing was done on a sample of PBMCs. The DNA of the CDR3 is TGTGCCATCAGTCAACGGAGCGGGGGCGCCACAGATACGCAGTATTTT. It yields the protein CAISQRSGGATDTQYF.